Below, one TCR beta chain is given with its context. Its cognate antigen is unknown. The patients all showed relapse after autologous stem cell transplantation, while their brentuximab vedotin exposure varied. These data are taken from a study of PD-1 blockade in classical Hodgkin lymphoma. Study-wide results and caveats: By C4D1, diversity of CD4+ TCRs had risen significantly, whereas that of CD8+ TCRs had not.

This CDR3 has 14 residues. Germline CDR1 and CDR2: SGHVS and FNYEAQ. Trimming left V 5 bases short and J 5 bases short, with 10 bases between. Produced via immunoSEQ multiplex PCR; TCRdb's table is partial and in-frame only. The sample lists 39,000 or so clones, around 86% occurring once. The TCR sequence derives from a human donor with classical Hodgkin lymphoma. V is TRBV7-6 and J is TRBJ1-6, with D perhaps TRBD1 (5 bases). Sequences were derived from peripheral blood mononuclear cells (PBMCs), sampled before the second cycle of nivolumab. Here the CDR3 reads CASSRVGDNSPLHF. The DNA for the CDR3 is TGTGCCAGCAGCAGGGTGGGGGATAATTCACCCCTCCACTTT.